These 7 T cell receptor beta chains were all obtained from the same sample, sequenced in a study of blood T cells in healthy people across ages. A second PCR, run for roughly 6 to 11 cycles, used a sample-barcoded 5' primer plus a J-beta primer mix. Using its own MiXCR run on the 5' RACE reads, TCRdb lists one record per CDR3 protein. The data hold roughly 1,000,000 distinct CDR3 sequences, with 20% to 25% observed a single time. The sample also formed part of further work on T cells of mothers and their children.

The material sequenced was blood. The receptor set was obtained from a girl aged 2-10 years in good health.

The table lists this clonotype with a few counts. The rearrangement uses TRBV27 and TRBJ2-2; the match to TRBD2 covers 8 bases. In germline, CDR1 is MNHEY, CDR2 SMNVEV (reference sequence). The junction had 1 base not matched to a gene; V was cut back by 6 bases and J by 1 base. CDR3 length: 14 amino acids. The CDR3 nucleotides read TGTGCCAGCAGGCTAGCGGGGAACACCGGGGAGCTGTTTTTT. Its protein is CASRLAGNTGELFF.

The rearrangement joins TRBV29-1 to TRBJ2-1; 7 bases are shared with TRBD2. V was clipped by 7 bases and J by 0 bases; unmatched bases: 18. In germline, CDR1 is SQVTM, CDR2 ANQGSEA. There are 18 residues in the CDR3. Written as DNA, the CDR3 is TGCAGCGCTTTGGGGAGAGGGAGGGGCCAAATCTCCTACAATGAGCAGTTCTTC. This codes for CSALGRGRGQISYNEQFF.

There are a few counts of this clonotype. V is TRBV10-3 and J is TRBJ2-1; no clear D. CDR3 length: 13 residues. In germline, CDR1 is ENHRY, CDR2 SYGVKD. V lost 9 bases and J 0 bases, leaving 9 bases between the germline ends. CDR3 amino acids: CAIQLTSYNEQFF. CDR3 nucleotides: TGTGCCATTCAACTTACCTCCTACAATGAGCAGTTCTTC.

This clonotype has more than one count but fewer than ten. V gene TRBV2 combines with J gene TRBJ2-4; D possibly uses TRBD1 or TRBD2 (5 bases each). The CDR3 is 13 residues long. Germline V gives CDR1 SNHLY, CDR2 FYNNEI. Deletions cut 8 bases from V and 0 bases from J, with 8 bases between. The CDR3 DNA reads as TGTGCCAGCCGGGACGGAGCCAAAAACATTCAGTACTTC. It specifies CASRDGAKNIQYF.

The rearrangement uses TRBV12-3 or TRBV12-4 and TRBJ2-1; D is possibly TRBD2 (6 bases). The V end lost 8 bases, the J end lost 3 bases, and 14 bases lay between the germline ends. This CDR3 contains 14 residues. The CDR3: CASRRDSYYNEQFF. The CDR3 coding sequence is TGTGCCAGCCGCAGGGACTCCTACTACAATGAGCAGTTCTTC.

This clonotype was seen a handful of times. The chain is built from TRBV12-3 or TRBV12-4 and TRBJ2-5; 8 bases map to TRBD2. V was pared by 7 bases and J by 4 bases, with 17 bases of the junction left unmatched. This CDR3 spans 17 amino acids. The CDR3 sequence is CASTNTNPGLVGETQYF. The DNA for the CDR3 is TGTGCCAGCACCAATACTAACCCGGGACTAGTGGGAGAGACCCAGTACTTC.

This clonotype was observed a few times. The chain links TRBV3-1 to TRBJ2-5, with 7 bases fitting TRBD2. The length of the CDR3 is 16 residues. J was trimmed by 5 bases and V by 1 base; bases with no gene match: 10. Germline V gene data show CDR1 as LGHDT and CDR2 as YNNKEL (reference sequence). CDR3 protein: CASSQGRDYRGETQYF. Written as DNA, the CDR3 is TGTGCCAGCAGCCAAGGAAGGGACTATCGAGGCGAGACCCAGTACTTC.